The rows below give T cell receptor beta chains drawn from one sample of a study of chemoradiotherapy in HPV16-positive cancers. Some clones are missing from TCRdb's copy, which holds only in-frame ones; the method was immunoSEQ multiplex PCR. The data contain about 3,000 clones, 70% to 80% of them singletons. The sequencing used tumor tissue, collected from a patient who underwent chemoradiotherapy. The source of these receptors is a human donor with HPV-associated anogenital cancer. Both conserved end residues are part of each CDR3. D genes are given only for firm matches. Part of the rows lack a size; the others show once, few, many or a class for expanded clones.

d_gene,v_gene,abundance,j_gene,len,CDR3aa,CDR3nt
TRBD2,TRBV27,-,TRBJ2-1,14,CASSLGGSISEQFF,TGTGCCAGCAGTTTGGGCGGGAGTATAAGTGAGCAGTTCTTC
-,TRBV6-6,once,TRBJ1-5,14,CASTFGGGDQPQHF,TGTGCCAGCACTTTCGGCGGGGGTGATCAGCCCCAGCATTTT
-,TRBV28,-,TRBJ2-1,15,CASSHGGPGYNEQFF,TGTGCCAGCAGTCACGGGGGGCCCGGGTACAATGAGCAGTTCTTC
TRBD1,TRBV19,-,TRBJ1-2,14,CASSTAGGGYGYTF,TGTGCCAGTAGTACAGCAGGGGGCGGCTATGGCTACACCTTC
TRBD1,TRBV6-4,-,TRBJ2-3,15,CASSDGTGGADTQYF,TGTGCCAGCAGTGACGGGACAGGGGGCGCAGATACGCAGTATTTT
-,TRBV5-1,-,TRBJ2-1,13,CASSLGQYNEQFF,TGCGCCAGCAGCTTGGGACAGTACAATGAGCAGTTCTTC
TRBD1,TRBV7-9,-,TRBJ2-1,14,CASPGTGGKNEQFF,TGTGCCAGCCCCGGGACAGGGGGGAAGAATGAGCAGTTCTTC
-,TRBV5-6,-,TRBJ1-4,13,CASSLQVPEKLFF,TGTGCCAGCAGCTTGCAGGTTCCAGAAAAACTGTTTTTT
-,TRBV5-1,-,TRBJ1-4,15,CASSAQGSTNEKLFF,TGCGCCAGCAGCGCTCAGGGGTCCACTAATGAAAAACTGTTTTTT
TRBD1,TRBV18,once,TRBJ2-5,17,CASSPPIKGQGAETQYF,TGCGCCAGCTCACCACCGATTAAGGGACAGGGGGCGGAGACCCAGTACTTC
-,TRBV7-2,-,TRBJ2-7,14,CASSTSGYSYEQYF,TGTGCCAGCAGCACCTCAGGGTACTCCTACGAGCAGTACTTC
-,TRBV9,-,TRBJ1-1,18,CASSVGRGSGVMNTEAFF,TGTGCCAGCAGCGTAGGTAGAGGGTCGGGGGTCATGAACACTGAAGCTTTCTTT
TRBD1,TRBV6-1,-,TRBJ1-5,14,CASNNRGRGQPQHF,TGTGCCAGCAATAACAGGGGGCGCGGTCAGCCCCAGCATTTT
-,TRBV27,once,TRBJ2-1,14,CASSSPGLDNEQFF,TGTGCCAGCAGTTCTCCGGGGCTCGACAATGAGCAGTTCTTC
TRBD1,TRBV4-2,once,TRBJ1-6,15,CASSQATGVNSPLHF,TGTGCCAGCAGCCAAGCTACAGGGGTCAATTCACCCCTCCACTTT
TRBD2,TRBV5-5,-,TRBJ2-5,13,CASSFRGGETQYF,TGTGCCAGCAGCTTTAGGGGAGGGGAGACCCAGTACTTC
-,TRBV2,-,TRBJ1-2,10,CASSIKDYTF,TGTGCCAGCAGCATTAAGGACTACACCTTC
-,TRBV6-1,-,TRBJ2-7,13,CASSEAVNYEQYF,TGTGCCAGCAGTGAAGCCGTAAACTACGAGCAGTACTTC
TRBD1,TRBV2,few,TRBJ2-1,13,CAGSGTVYNEQFF,TGTGCCGGTTCCGGGACAGTCTACAATGAGCAGTTCTTC
-,TRBV11-2,-,TRBJ1-2,15,CASSLDPSQNYGYTF,TGTGCCAGCAGCTTAGATCCGTCCCAGAACTATGGCTACACCTTC
TRBD2,TRBV18,once,TRBJ2-7,17,CASSPGLRLAGAYEQYF,TGTGCCAGCTCACCGGGGCTAAGGCTAGCGGGTGCCTACGAGCAGTACTTC
-,TRBV5-1,-,TRBJ1-2,13,CASSLEGGIGYTF,TGCGCCAGCAGCTTGGAAGGCGGTATCGGCTACACCTTC
TRBD2,TRBV9,-,TRBJ2-3,16,CASSAVGLAGGDTQYF,TGTGCCAGCAGCGCCGTGGGTCTAGCGGGGGGGGATACGCAGTATTTT
-,TRBV27,-,TRBJ1-1,16,CASSSGWRGPNTEAFF,TGTGCCAGCAGTTCGGGCTGGAGGGGCCCAAACACTGAAGCTTTCTTT